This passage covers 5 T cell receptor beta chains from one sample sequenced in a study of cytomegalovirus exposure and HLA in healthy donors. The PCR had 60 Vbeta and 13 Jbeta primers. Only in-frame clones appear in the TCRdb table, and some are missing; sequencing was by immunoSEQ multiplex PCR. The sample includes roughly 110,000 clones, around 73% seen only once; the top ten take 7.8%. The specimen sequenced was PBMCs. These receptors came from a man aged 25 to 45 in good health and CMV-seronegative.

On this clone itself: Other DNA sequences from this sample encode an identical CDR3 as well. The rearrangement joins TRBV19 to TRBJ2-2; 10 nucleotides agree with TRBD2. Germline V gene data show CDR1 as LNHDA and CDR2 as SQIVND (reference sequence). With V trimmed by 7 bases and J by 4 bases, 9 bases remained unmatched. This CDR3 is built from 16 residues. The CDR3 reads CASTVASGRITGELFF. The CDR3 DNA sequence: TGTGCCAGTACCGTGGCTAGCGGGAGAATCACCGGGGAGCTGTTTTTT.

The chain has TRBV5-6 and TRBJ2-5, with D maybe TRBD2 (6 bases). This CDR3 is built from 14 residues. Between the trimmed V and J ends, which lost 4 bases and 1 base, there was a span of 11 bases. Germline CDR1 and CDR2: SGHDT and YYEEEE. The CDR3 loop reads CASSTGLFQETQYF. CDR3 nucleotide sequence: TGTGCCAGCAGCACGGGACTTTTCCAAGAGACCCAGTACTTC.

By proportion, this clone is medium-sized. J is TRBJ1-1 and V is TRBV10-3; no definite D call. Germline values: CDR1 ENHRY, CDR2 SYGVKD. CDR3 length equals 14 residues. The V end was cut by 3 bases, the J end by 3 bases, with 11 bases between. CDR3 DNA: TGTGCCATCAGTGAACTAGATCTCGACACTGAAGCTTTCTTT. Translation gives CAISELDLDTEAFF.

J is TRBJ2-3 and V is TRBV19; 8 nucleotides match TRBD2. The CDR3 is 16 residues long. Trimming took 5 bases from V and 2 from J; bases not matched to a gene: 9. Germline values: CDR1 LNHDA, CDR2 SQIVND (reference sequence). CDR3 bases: TGTGCCAGTAGTGGCAAGCGGGAGAGTGCCACAGATACGCAGTATTTT. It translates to CASSGKRESATDTQYF.

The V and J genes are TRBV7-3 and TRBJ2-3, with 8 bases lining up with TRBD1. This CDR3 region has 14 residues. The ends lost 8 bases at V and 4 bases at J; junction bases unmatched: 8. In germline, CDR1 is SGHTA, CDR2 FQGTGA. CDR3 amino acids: CASGQGARSDTQYF. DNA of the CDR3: TGTGCCAGCGGCCAGGGGGCGAGGTCAGATACGCAGTATTTT. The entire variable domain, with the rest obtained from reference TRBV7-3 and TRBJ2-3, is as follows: GAGVSQTPSNKVTEKGKYVELRCDPISGHTALYWYRQSLGQGPEFLIYFQGTGAADDSGLPNDRFFAVRPEGSVSTLKIQRTERGDSAVYLCASGQGARSDTQYFGPGTRLTVL.